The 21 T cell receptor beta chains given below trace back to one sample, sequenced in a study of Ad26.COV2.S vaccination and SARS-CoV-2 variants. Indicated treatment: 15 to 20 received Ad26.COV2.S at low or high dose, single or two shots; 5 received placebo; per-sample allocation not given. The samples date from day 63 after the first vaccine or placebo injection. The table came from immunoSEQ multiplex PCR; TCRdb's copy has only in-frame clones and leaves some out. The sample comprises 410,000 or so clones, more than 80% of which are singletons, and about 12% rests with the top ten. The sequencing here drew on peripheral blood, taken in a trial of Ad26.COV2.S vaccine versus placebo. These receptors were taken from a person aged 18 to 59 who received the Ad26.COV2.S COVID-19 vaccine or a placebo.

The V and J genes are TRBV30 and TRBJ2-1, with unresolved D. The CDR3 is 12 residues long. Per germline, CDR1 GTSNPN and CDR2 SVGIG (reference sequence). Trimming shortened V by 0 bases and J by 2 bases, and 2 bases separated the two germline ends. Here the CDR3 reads CAWSVPYNEQFF. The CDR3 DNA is TGTGCCTGGAGTGTACCCTACAATGAGCAGTTCTTC.

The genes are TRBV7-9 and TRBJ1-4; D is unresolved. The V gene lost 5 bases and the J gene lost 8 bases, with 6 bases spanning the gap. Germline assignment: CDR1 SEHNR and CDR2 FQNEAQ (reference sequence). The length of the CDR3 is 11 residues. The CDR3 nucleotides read TGTGCCAGCAGCCAGCAGGAAAAACTGTTTTTT. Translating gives CASSQQEKLFF.

In nucleotides, the CDR3 is TGTGCCAGCAGCTTAGTGCCAGGCGCCTACGAGCAGTACTTC. Its translation: CASSLVPGAYEQYF. The chain carries TRBV7-9 and TRBJ2-7; D gene uncertain. The CDR3 is 14 residues long. CDR1 and CDR2 (germline): SEHNR, FQNEAQ (reference sequence). Trimming cost V 1 base and J 2 bases, with 9 bases left between them.

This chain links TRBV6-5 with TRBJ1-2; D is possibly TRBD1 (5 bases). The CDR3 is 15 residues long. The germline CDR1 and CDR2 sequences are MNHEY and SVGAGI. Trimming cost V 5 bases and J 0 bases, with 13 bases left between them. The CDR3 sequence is CASSPQEGANYGYTF. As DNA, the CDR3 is TGTGCCAGCAGTCCACAGGAGGGCGCTAACTATGGCTACACCTTC.

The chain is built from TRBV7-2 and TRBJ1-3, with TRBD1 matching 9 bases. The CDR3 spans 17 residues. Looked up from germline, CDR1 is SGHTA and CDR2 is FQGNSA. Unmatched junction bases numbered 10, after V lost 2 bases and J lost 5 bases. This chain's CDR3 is CASSLSLGTGRRNTIYF. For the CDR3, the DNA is TGTGCCAGCAGCTTAAGTCTAGGGACAGGGAGGAGAAACACCATATATTTT.

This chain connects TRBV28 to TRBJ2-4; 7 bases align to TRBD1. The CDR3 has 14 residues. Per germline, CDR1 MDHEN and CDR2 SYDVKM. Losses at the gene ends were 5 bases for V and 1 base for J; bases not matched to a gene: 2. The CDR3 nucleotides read TGTGCCAGCAGTCTGGGACAGGCCAAAAACATTCAGTACTTC. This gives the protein CASSLGQAKNIQYF.

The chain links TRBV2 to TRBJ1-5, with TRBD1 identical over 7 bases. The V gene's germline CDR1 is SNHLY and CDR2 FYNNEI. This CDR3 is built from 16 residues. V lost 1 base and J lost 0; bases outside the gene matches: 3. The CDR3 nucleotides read TGTGCCAGCAGTGAAGTAGGGGGCTATAGCAATCAGCCCCAGCATTTT. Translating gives CASSEVGGYSNQPQHF.

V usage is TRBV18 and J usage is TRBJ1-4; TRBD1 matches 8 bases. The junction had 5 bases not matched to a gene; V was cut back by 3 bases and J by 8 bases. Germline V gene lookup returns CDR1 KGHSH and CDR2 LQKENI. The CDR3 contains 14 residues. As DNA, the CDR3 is TGTGCCAGCTCACCTGGGACAGGACGGGAAAAACTGTTTTTT. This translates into CASSPGTGREKLFF.

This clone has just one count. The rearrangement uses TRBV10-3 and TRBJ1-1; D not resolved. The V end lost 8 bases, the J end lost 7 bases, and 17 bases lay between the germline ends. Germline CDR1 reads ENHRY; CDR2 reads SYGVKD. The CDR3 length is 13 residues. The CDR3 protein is CAIDPGSRGEAFF. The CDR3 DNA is TGTGCCATCGATCCAGGCTCAAGAGGTGAAGCTTTCTTT.

CDR3 nucleotide sequence: TGTGCCCGGGCCGGAAACACCATATATTTT. Translating it yields CARAGNTIYF. V is TRBV30 and J is TRBJ1-3; D is undetermined. The V end was cut by 8 bases, the J end by 4 bases, with 6 bases between. Per the germline V gene, CDR1 is GTSNPN and CDR2 is SVGIG (reference sequence). The length of the CDR3 is 10 residues.

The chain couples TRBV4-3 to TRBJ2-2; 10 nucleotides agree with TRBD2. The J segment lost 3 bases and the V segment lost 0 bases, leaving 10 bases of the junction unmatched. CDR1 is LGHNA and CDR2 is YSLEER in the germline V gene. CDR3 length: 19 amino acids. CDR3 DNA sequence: TGCGCCAGCAGCCAAGAGTGGGTTCGCCTAGCGGGAGACACCGGGGAGCTGTTTTTT. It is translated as CASSQEWVRLAGDTGELFF.

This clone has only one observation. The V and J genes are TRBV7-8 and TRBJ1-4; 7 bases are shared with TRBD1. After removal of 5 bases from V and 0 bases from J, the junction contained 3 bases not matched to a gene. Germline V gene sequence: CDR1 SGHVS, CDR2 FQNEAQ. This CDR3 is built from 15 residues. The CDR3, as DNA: TGTGCCAGCAGCAGGGACAGAACAACTAATGAAAAACTGTTTTTT. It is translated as CASSRDRTTNEKLFF.

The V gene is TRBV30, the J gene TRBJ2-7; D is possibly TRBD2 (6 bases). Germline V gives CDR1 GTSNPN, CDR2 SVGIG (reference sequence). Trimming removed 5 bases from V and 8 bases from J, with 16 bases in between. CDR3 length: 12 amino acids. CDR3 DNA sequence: TGTGCCTGGTCTTTAACGGGAGTAAAGCAGTACTTC. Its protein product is CAWSLTGVKQYF.

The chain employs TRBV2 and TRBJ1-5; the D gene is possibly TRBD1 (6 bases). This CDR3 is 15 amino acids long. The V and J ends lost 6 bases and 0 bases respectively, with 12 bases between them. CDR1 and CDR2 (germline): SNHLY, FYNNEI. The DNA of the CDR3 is TGTGCCAGCAGAAAGGGGGGACATAGCAATCAGCCCCAGCATTTT. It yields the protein CASRKGGHSNQPQHF.

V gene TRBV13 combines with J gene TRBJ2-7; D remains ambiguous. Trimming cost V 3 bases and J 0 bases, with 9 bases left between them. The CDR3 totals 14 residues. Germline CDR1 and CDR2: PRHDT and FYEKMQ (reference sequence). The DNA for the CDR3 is TGTGCCAGCAGCTTGCAGGCGTACTCCTACGAGCAGTACTTC. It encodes CASSLQAYSYEQYF.

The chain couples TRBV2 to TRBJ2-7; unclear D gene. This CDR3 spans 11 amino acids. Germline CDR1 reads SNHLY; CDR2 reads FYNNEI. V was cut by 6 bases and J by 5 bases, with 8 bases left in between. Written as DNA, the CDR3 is TGTGCCAGCAGCTTGGAGCACGAGCAGTACTTC. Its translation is CASSLEHEQYF.

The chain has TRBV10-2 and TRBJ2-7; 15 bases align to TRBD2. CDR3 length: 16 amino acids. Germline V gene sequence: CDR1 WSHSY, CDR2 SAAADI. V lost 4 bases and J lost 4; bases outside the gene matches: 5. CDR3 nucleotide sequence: TGCGCCAGCAGTGGCCCCGGACTAGCGGGAGGGTACGAGCAGTACTTC. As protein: CASSGPGLAGGYEQYF.

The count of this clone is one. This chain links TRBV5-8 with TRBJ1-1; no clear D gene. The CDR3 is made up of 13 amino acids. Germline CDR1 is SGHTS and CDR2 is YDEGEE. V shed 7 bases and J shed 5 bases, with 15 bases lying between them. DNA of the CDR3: TGTGCCAGCGTAATAATGGACGGGACTGAAGCTTTCTTT. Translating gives CASVIMDGTEAFF.

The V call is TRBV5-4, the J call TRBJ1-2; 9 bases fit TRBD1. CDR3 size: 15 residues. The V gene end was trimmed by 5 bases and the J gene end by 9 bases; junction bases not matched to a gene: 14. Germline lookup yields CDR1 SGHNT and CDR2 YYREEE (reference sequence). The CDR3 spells CASSHAGQGGRSYTF. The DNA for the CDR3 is TGTGCCAGCAGTCATGCGGGACAGGGTGGTAGGAGCTACACCTTC.

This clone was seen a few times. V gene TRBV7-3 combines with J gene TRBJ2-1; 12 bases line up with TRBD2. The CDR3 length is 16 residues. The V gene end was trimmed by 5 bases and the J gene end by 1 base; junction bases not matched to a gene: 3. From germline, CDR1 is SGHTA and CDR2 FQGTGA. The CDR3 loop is CASSRGTSGSYNEQFF. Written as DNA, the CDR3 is TGTGCCAGCAGCCGGGGGACTAGCGGGTCCTACAATGAGCAGTTCTTC.

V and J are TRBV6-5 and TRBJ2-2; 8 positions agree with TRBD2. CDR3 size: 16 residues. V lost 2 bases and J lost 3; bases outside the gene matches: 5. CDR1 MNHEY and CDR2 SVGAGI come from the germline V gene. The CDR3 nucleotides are TGTGCCAGCAGTTACAGAGCGGGAGTTCACACCGGGGAGCTGTTTTTT. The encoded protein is CASSYRAGVHTGELFF.